Following are 29 T cell receptor beta chains from one sample sequenced in a study of control samples from healthy donors and cancer patients. Only in-frame clones appear in the TCRdb table, and some are missing; sequencing was by immunoSEQ multiplex PCR. The sample consists of some 130,000 clones, about 90% of them appearing once. Sequencing input: blood. The receptors here all came from a woman in her 50s in good health.

This chain links TRBV3-1 (or the pseudogene TRBV3-2) with TRBJ1-6; no reliable D call. Trimming pared 0 bases from V and 6 bases from J, leaving 12 bases between. This CDR3 has 16 amino acids. Germline CDR1 is LGHDT and CDR2 is YNNKEL (reference sequence). DNA of the CDR3: TGTGCCAGCAGCCAAGATTCGAGACGGATTAATTCACCCCTCCACTTT. This sequence encodes CASSQDSRRINSPLHF.

The chain uses TRBV28 and TRBJ1-3, with D unresolved. CDR1 is MDHEN and CDR2 is SYDVKM in the germline V gene. The CDR3 is 16 amino acids. V gave up 7 bases and J gave up 0 bases, with 16 bases separating them. Here the CDR3 reads CASTASRVLSGNTIYF. CDR3 in DNA: TGTGCCAGCACCGCGTCACGGGTTCTCTCTGGAAACACCATATATTTT. Supplemented by reference TRBV28 and TRBJ1-3, the full variable domain reads DVKVTQSSRYLVKRTGEKVFLECVQDMDHENMFWYRQDPGLGLRLIYFSYDVKMKEKGDIPEGYSVSREKKERFSLILESASTNQTSMYLCASTASRVLSGNTIYFGEGSWLTVV.

The genes are TRBV14 and TRBJ1-1, with D maybe TRBD1 (6 bases). The CDR3 extends over 16 amino acids. Germline V CDR1 and CDR2: SGHDN, FVKESK. The V end lost 5 bases, the J end lost 1 base, and 17 bases lay between the germline ends. The CDR3 is CASSKLGGAGNTEAFF. CDR3 nucleotides: TGTGCCAGCAGCAAGCTGGGGGGCGCGGGGAACACTGAAGCTTTCTTT.

This clone occurred once. The J gene is TRBJ2-7, the V gene TRBV24-1; 8 bases map to TRBD1. Losses at the gene ends were 3 bases for V and 2 bases for J; bases not matched to a gene: 5. The CDR3 totals 15 residues. Germline-derived CDR1 and CDR2 are KGHDR and SFDVKD. CDR3 sequence reads: CATSDRQGAPYEQYF. The CDR3 DNA sequence: TGTGCCACCAGTGATCGGCAGGGGGCCCCCTACGAGCAGTACTTC.

CDR3 in DNA: TGTGCCAGCAGTGAAGCGGGACTGGGAAACATTCAGTACTTC. Protein: CASSEAGLGNIQYF. The rearrangement joins TRBV2 to TRBJ2-4; D is perhaps TRBD2 (6 bases). CDR3 length: 14 residues. Germline V lookup: CDR1 SNHLY, CDR2 FYNNEI. Trimming took 0 bases from V and 6 from J, leaving 9 bases between them.

This clone has more than one count but fewer than ten. Other DNA sequences within the sample encode an identical CDR3. The rearrangement joins TRBV5-1 to TRBJ2-7; TRBD2 is a possible D gene (5 bases). The CDR3 is 13 amino acids. Germline CDR1 is SGHRS and CDR2 is YFSETQ. V was pared by 7 bases and J by 0 bases, with 11 bases between. The CDR3 here is CASRKADSYEQYF. CDR3 sequence (DNA): TGCGCCAGCCGGAAAGCGGACTCCTACGAGCAGTACTTC.

The table lists this clone with a few counts. This chain links TRBV3-1 (or the pseudogene TRBV3-2) with TRBJ1-5; TRBD1 is a possible D gene (6 bases). CDR1 LGHDT and CDR2 YNNKEL come from the germline V gene (reference sequence). The CDR3 runs to 13 residues. Trimming took off 2 bases at V and 7 bases at J, with 9 bases between the two ends. The CDR3 here is CASSQMGAQPQHF. The DNA for the CDR3 is TGTGCCAGCAGCCAAATGGGGGCCCAGCCCCAGCATTTT.

V usage is TRBV15 and J usage is TRBJ1-1; D perhaps matches TRBD1 (5 bases). V lost 0 bases and J 3 bases, leaving 11 bases between the germline ends. The CDR3 has 15 amino acids. The V gene's germline CDR1 is LNHNV and CDR2 YYDKDF (reference sequence). Here the CDR3 reads CATSRDGTQDTEAFF. For the CDR3, the DNA is TGTGCCACCAGCAGAGATGGGACTCAGGACACTGAAGCTTTCTTT.

This clone came up a few times. The gene calls are TRBV6-5 and TRBJ2-7; 9 bases agree with TRBD1. CDR3 length: 13 residues. The ends lost 5 bases at V and 6 bases at J; junction bases unmatched: 5. Germline assignment: CDR1 MNHEY and CDR2 SVGAGI. The CDR3 protein is CASSTSTGGEQYF. CDR3 coding DNA: TGTGCCAGCAGTACATCGACAGGGGGCGAGCAGTACTTC.

This chain links TRBV3-1 (or the pseudogene TRBV3-2) with TRBJ2-7; D is undetermined. The CDR3 is 13 amino acids. Germline-derived CDR1 and CDR2 are LGHDT and YNNKEL (reference sequence). Trimming stripped 2 bases from V and 3 bases from J, with 8 bases between. The CDR3 DNA follows: TGTGCCAGCAGCCAAAGTTTATTCTACGAGCAGTACTTC. Its translation: CASSQSLFYEQYF.

This sequence joins TRBV5-1 and TRBJ2-3; 14 nucleotides line up with TRBD2. V trimming: 5 bases; J trimming: 4 bases; junction bases outside the gene matches: 21. Germline values: CDR1 SGHRS, CDR2 YFSETQ. The CDR3 has 21 residues. The CDR3, as DNA: TGCGCCAGCAGGCGGGAATTGGGACTAGCGGGAGAAAATCACAGGGCAGATACGCAGTATTTT. It translates to CASRRELGLAGENHRADTQYF.

This chain links TRBV23-1 with TRBJ2-4; 10 positions match TRBD2. TRBV23-1 is sorted into the ORF group, with uncertain function. V was clipped by 3 bases and J by 1 base; unmatched bases: 9. This CDR3 contains 18 residues. CDR3 residues: CASSQASGGLLAKNIQYF. The CDR3, as DNA: TGCGCCAGCAGTCAGGCTAGCGGGGGCCTTTTGGCCAAAAACATTCAGTACTTC.

The chain is built from TRBV5-4 and TRBJ2-5; 7 bases map to TRBD2. V gave up 4 bases and J gave up 5 bases; unmatched junction bases: 2. This CDR3 contains 12 residues. The germline V gene encodes CDR1 SGHNT and CDR2 YYREEE (reference sequence). The CDR3 loop is CASSPGGETQYF. For the CDR3, the DNA is TGTGCCAGCAGCCCCGGGGGGGAGACCCAGTACTTC.

The J gene is TRBJ2-7, the V gene TRBV28; the D gene is possibly TRBD2 (6 bases). The CDR3 runs to 12 residues. Trimming left V 2 bases short and J 6 bases short, with 8 bases between. Germline CDR1 MDHEN, CDR2 SYDVKM. The CDR3 loop reads CASSLRGLEQYF. CDR3 bases: TGTGCCAGCAGTTTACGGGGACTCGAGCAGTACTTC.

This sequence joins TRBV21-1 and TRBJ2-5; the table's TRBD1 call for D was not verified on the DNA. TRBV21-1 is a pseudogene segment. This CDR3 region has 18 residues. The CDR3 here is CASSKEEDRGRLGETQYF. As DNA, the CDR3 is TGTGCCAGCAGCAAAGAGGAGGACAGGGGGCGCCTGGGGGAGACCCAGTACTTC.

V is TRBV18 and J is TRBJ2-1, with 8 bases matching TRBD2. CDR3 size: 16 residues. V trimming: 2 bases; J trimming: 0 bases; junction bases outside the gene matches: 3. Looked up from germline, CDR1 is KGHSH and CDR2 is LQKENI. In DNA, the CDR3 is TGTGCCAGCTCACCAGAGCGGGGGAGCTCCTACAATGAGCAGTTCTTC. This gives the protein CASSPERGSSYNEQFF.

V gene TRBV9 combines with J gene TRBJ1-2, with D possibly matching TRBD1 (5 bases). Between the trimmed V and J ends, which lost 4 bases and 3 bases, there was a span of 16 bases. The germline gives CDR1 SGDLS, CDR2 YYNGEE. The CDR3 covers 15 residues. The CDR3 reads CASSPLGGSHYGYTF. CDR3 coding DNA: TGTGCCAGCAGCCCCTTGGGGGGGAGCCACTATGGCTACACCTTC.

The rearrangement joins TRBV28 to TRBJ1-2, with 8 bases lining up with TRBD1. Germline assignment: CDR1 MDHEN and CDR2 SYDVKM. V shed 4 bases, J shed 4 bases, and the junction held 8 bases outside the gene matches. The CDR3 has 15 residues. CDR3 nucleotides: TGTGCCAGCAGTTCAGGACAGGGATTCATCTATGGCTACACCTTC. Translated, it gives CASSSGQGFIYGYTF.

The genes are TRBV6-5 and TRBJ1-2; 10 nucleotides line up with TRBD1. This CDR3 has 15 residues. Germline trimming cut 0 bases from V and 5 bases from J; bases unmatched to any gene: 3. Germline CDR1 MNHEY, CDR2 SVGAGI. DNA of the CDR3: TGTGCCAGCAGTTACTCCGGGACAGGGGATTATGGCTACACCTTC. It is translated as CASSYSGTGDYGYTF.

This clone has more than one count but fewer than ten. The J gene is TRBJ1-2, the V gene TRBV19, with 9 nucleotides matching TRBD1. Trimming at V came to 1 base and at J to 7 bases, leaving 4 bases not matched to a gene. CDR3 length equals 14 residues. Germline V gene data show CDR1 as LNHDA and CDR2 as SQIVND (reference sequence). The DNA of the CDR3 is TGTGCCAGTAGTATAGCCGGACAGGGGTTTGGCTACACCTTC. Protein product: CASSIAGQGFGYTF.

The chain links TRBV4-1 to TRBJ1-1; D not certain. This CDR3 spans 14 amino acids. CDR1 and CDR2 from the germline V gene are MGHRA and YSYEKL. V was pared by 6 bases and J by 6 bases, with 17 bases between. CDR3 amino acids: CASSPDRVGAEAFF. The CDR3 DNA follows: TGCGCCAGCAGTCCTGATAGGGTTGGGGCTGAAGCTTTCTTT.

This clone appeared once. The chain uses TRBV10-3 and TRBJ2-7, with TRBD2 matching 10 bases. Germline trimming cut 2 bases from V and 4 bases from J; bases unmatched to any gene: 11. Germline V gives CDR1 ENHRY, CDR2 SYGVKD. This CDR3 comprises 17 residues. CDR3 bases: TGTGCCATCAGTGAGAAGATTTCCGGGACTAGCGCATACGAGCAGTACTTC. Amino acid sequence: CAISEKISGTSAYEQYF.

This clone was recorded only once. The V and J genes are TRBV6-1 and TRBJ2-5; 12 bases agree with TRBD2. This CDR3 is built from 18 residues. Germline values: CDR1 MNHNS, CDR2 SASEGT. V shed 0 bases and J 0 bases; nucleotides not matched to a gene: 5. In DNA form, the CDR3 reads TGTGCCAGCAGTGAAGCTAAACTAGCGGGGGGAAACCAAGAGACCCAGTACTTC. This translates into CASSEAKLAGGNQETQYF.

V usage is TRBV7-9 and J usage is TRBJ1-4; D perhaps matches TRBD1 (5 bases). The germline V and J ends were trimmed by 0 bases and 5 bases, with 10 bases remaining between them. The germline CDR1 and CDR2 sequences are SEHNR and FQNEAQ (reference sequence). The CDR3 is made up of 15 amino acids. For the CDR3, the DNA is TGTGCCAGCAGCTTAGCGCAACAGGAAAATGAAAAACTGTTTTTT. It encodes CASSLAQQENEKLFF.

The chain has TRBV19 and TRBJ1-2; TRBD1 agrees at 10 bases. This CDR3 comprises 15 residues. After removal of 4 bases from V and 1 base from J, the junction contained 3 bases not matched to a gene. Per the germline V gene, CDR1 is LNHDA and CDR2 is SQIVND (reference sequence). The CDR3 DNA follows: TGTGCCAGTAGTAGCCGGGACAGGGGTAACTATGGCTACACCTTC. Its protein is CASSSRDRGNYGYTF. Drawing the rest from reference TRBV19 and TRBJ1-2, the complete variable domain is DGGITQSPKYLFRKEGQNVTLSCEQNLNHDAMYWYRQDPGQGLRLIYYSQIVNDFQKGDIAEGYSVSREKKESFPLTVTSAQKNPTAFYLCASSSRDRGNYGYTFGSGTRLTVV.

This clone has more than one count but fewer than ten. The chain uses TRBV27 and TRBJ1-2; 9 nucleotides line up with TRBD1. The ends lost 5 bases at V and 8 bases at J; junction bases unmatched: 3. The CDR3 has 12 amino acids. Germline V gene sequence: CDR1 MNHEY, CDR2 SMNVEV (reference sequence). The CDR3 nucleotides are TGTGCCAGCAGTACCGGGACAGGGGGCTACACCTTC. Translation: CASSTGTGGYTF.

The gene calls are TRBV6-6 and TRBJ2-2; no reliable D call. CDR1 is MNHNY, CDR2 SVGAGI, per germline (reference sequence). This CDR3 has 15 amino acids. V shed 0 bases and J shed 4 bases, with 9 bases lying between them. Here the CDR3 reads CASSYSNRATGELFF. The CDR3 region has the DNA TGTGCCAGCAGTTACTCGAACCGGGCCACCGGGGAGCTGTTTTTT.

The gene calls are TRBV6-5 and TRBJ1-6; TRBD1 matches at 7 bases. This CDR3 is built from 13 residues. Per the germline V gene, CDR1 is MNHEY and CDR2 is SVGAGI. The V segment lost 8 bases and the J segment 10 bases; nucleotides outside the gene matches: 8. The CDR3 DNA reads TGTGCCAGCCAAGGGGGCCTGGGGTCACCCCTCCACTTT. It specifies CASQGGLGSPLHF.

The rearrangement links TRBV5-4 to TRBJ1-2, with 9 bases lining up with TRBD1. Germline-derived CDR1 and CDR2 are SGHNT and YYREEE (reference sequence). This CDR3 spans 15 amino acids. V lost 3 bases to trimming and J lost 7 bases; unmatched junction nucleotides: 10. The CDR3 DNA reads as TGTGCCAGCAGCTCGGCCCCGGGACAGGGTGGTGGCTACACCTTC. Translated, it gives CASSSAPGQGGGYTF.